One TCR beta chain is described in this entry. What this receptor recognizes is not known. Sequence at one end of the junction differs from germline and may be a read error. The library was made by the immunoSEQ multiplex PCR assay. RNA was extracted from all samples and reverse transcribed into cDNA as template for TCR sequencing. SuperScript III was used for first-strand cDNA synthesis, primed with a 2:1 mix of oligo-dT and random hexamers. A synthetic immune receptor repertoire was used to assess amplification bias, and residual bias was removed computationally. In the source study's methods: Raw reads were preprocessed to remove errors, and CDR3 was defined according to IMGT conventions as the region from the conserved cysteine to phenylalanine. Clonality was calculated as 1 minus Shannon entropy normalized by log2 of the number of productive unique TCRs. Whether scalp clones were CD4 or CD8 was inferred by matching scalp TCRbeta sequences against CD4 and CD8 repertoires sorted from blood. TCRdb took over this immuneACCESS table, retaining in-frame rearrangements with V and J assigned. Such tables are incomplete; in checked studies, under half of the missing clones stem from an unresolved V gene, and the remainder is unexplained. Clone size and the V and J calls come from that table; the DNA yielded D and trimming. The sample records 150,000 to 250,000 clones, 60% to 70% of which are singletons. The top ten hold about 3.5% of the sample.

The sample comes from a study of CD8+ T cells in alopecia areata (dated by TCRdb to about 2018). Describing the broader study: Treated patients were enrolled in an open-label pilot trial of oral tofacitinib at 5 to 10 mg twice daily for moderate-to-severe alopecia areata. Patients stayed on tofacitinib for 6 to 18 months and then had 6 months of follow-up off drug so that delayed response and recurrence could be assessed. In treated patients, disease severity was measured using the SALT score, which gives the percentage of scalp surface area affected. In both human patients and the C3H/HeJ mouse model, the study applied high-throughput TCRbeta sequencing to look at T cell clonal expansion in alopecia areata. Human TCRbeta sequencing covered scalp tissue and sorted CD4+ and CD8+ peripheral blood T cells from patchy and totalis/universalis alopecia areata patients and healthy controls. Tofacitinib-treated patients had biopsies at baseline and at 4 and 24 weeks of treatment, with a later scalp biopsy in several patients. Scalp clonality was compared among normal scalp (n=4), patchy alopecia areata scalp (n=8), and alopecia totalis/universalis scalp (n=8). The RNA source kit depended on sample type: the PAXgene miRNA kit for fixed scalp, the miRNeasy kit for PBMCs, and the RNeasy kit for mouse skin. TCRbeta CDR3 regions were amplified by immunoSEQ multiplex PCR with 35 Vbeta forward and 13 Jbeta reverse primers.

The CDR3 holds 15 amino acids from the cysteine to the phenylalanine. The entry retains the CDR3 DNA only, 45 bases that are in frame from base 1. From a lookup of the germline V gene (reference sequence), CDR1 and CDR2 are SSHAT and FNYEAQ. Points the paper makes about the study in general: Scalp clonality and the number of expanded CD8+ clones among the top 100 scalp clones were significantly decreased by tofacitinib. Shared TCR sequences between patients were less evident than in mice, which may be partly attributable to HLA diversity in the patient population. The treated cohort was small, with a single nonresponder, so links between baseline CD8+ expansion and response need larger studies. Resident alphabeta T cells in normal human skin are also sequenced, complicating scalp TCR repertoire analysis, unlike mouse skin dominated by gammadelta T cells. Compared with normal scalp, lesional scalp, particularly in alopecia totalis/universalis, had higher clonality and more expanded CD8+ clones, which suggests antigenic drive. During tofacitinib treatment, many expanded lesional clones remained in scalp and blood, and this persistence may partly explain relapse after treatment is stopped.

The time point label corresponds to: 4 weeks on oral tofacitinib. Taken with the paper, the label for treatment or condition translates to: oral pan-JAK inhibitor, 5-10 mg twice daily. Peripheral blood and lesional scalp punch biopsies were obtained from patients with alopecia areata. PBMCs were separated by density centrifugation and stained for CD3, CD4 and CD8, after which CD4+ and CD8+ T cells were sorted on a FACSAria. The material sequenced was CD4+ T cells sorted from blood, taken at week 4, from a patient treated with tofacitinib. Rearrangement joined TRBV7-7 to TRBJ1-2, with 8 central nucleotides matching TRBD1. This TCR was recovered from a human donor with alopecia areata. Here the CDR3 is given as CASSPLGQGDYGYTF. The sequenced DNA: TGTGCTAGCAGCCCCCTCGGACAGGGCGACTATGGCTACACCTTC.